This record looks at one TCR beta chain sequence and its context. Its antigen is currently unknown. The record originates from a study of cytomegalovirus exposure and HLA in healthy donors. Study as a whole: A previous analysis identified more than 100 million unique TCR beta sequences derived from some 200 million T cells. Study results and limitations: The authors considered a cluster of highly shared sequence variants likely to be a sequencing artifact.

The PCR ran on 60 Vbeta and 13 Jbeta primers. Using immunoSEQ multiplex PCR, the repertoire was profiled, and TCRdb retains in-frame clones only, with some absent. Among about 130,000 clones listed, roughly 70% were seen once. Specimen: PBMCs. This clonotype was sampled from a human donor in good health.

The CDR3 loop reads CASSLVGGHLNTGELFF. The CDR3 DNA follows: TGCGCCAGCAGCTTGGTGGGGGGTCACCTGAACACCGGGGAGCTGTTTTTT. The rearrangement uses TRBV5-1 and TRBJ2-2; D perhaps matches TRBD2 (6 bases). Trimming shortened V by 0 bases and J by 1 base, and 13 bases separated the two germline ends. Germline V gene data show CDR1 as SGHRS and CDR2 as YFSETQ. The CDR3 spans 17 residues. Based on the CDR3 plus reference TRBV5-1 and TRBJ2-2, the full variable domain is KAGVTQTPRYLIKTRGQQVTLSCSPISGHRSVSWYQQTPGQGLQFLFEYFSETQRNKGNFPGRFSGRQFSNSRSEMNVSTLELGDSALYLCASSLVGGHLNTGELFFGEGSRLTVL.